The following is a T cell receptor (beta chain) sequence with its context. The antigen is not known. Germline is not matched at one junction end, which may reflect a read error. The record originates from a study of tumor and adjacent non-tumor tissue in lung cancer. Study information: The cohort had 12 to 13 adenocarcinoma, a couple of squamous cell and 1 small cell patients. Aged about 30 to 76 years, patients included roughly 10 men and about five women with stage I to III disease. Samples averaged approximately 4.2 million productive TCRbeta reads each.

Findings and limits, study-wide: Patients with more diverse tumor TCRs had worse survival.

RNA was extracted from bulk tissue without any cell sorting. Distant lung tissue was collected more than 3 cm away from the tumor edge. Three rounds of nested PCR, following a modified ARM-PCR protocol, produced the TCRbeta library. TCRdb reprocessed the multiplex PCR reads with MiXCR, giving one entry per CDR3 protein. The sample carries around 80,000 distinct CDR3 sequences, approximately 80% recorded once. The germline V gene encodes CDR1 DFQATT and CDR2 SNEGSKA (reference sequence). The CDR3 runs to 14 residues. This sequence was found in a man between 60 and 70 years old with non-small cell lung cancer. V gene TRBV20-1 combines with J gene TRBJ2-7, with 7 positions matching TRBD1. The sample taken for sequencing was distant non-tumor lung tissue. The CDR3 DNA follows: TGCAGTGCTAGACAGACAGGGACCTCCCACGAGCTGTACTTC. It codes for CSARQTGTSHELYF.